A single sample gave rise to the 14 T cell receptor beta chains below, sequenced in a study of shared clonotypes between healthy human individuals. Sequencing was performed with immunoSEQ multiplex PCR; in TCRdb, only in-frame clones are kept and a portion is missing. The table includes 2.3 million or so clones, approximately 95% detected once. Sequenced: naive CD4+ T cells from PBMCs. This sample's subset: CD45RA+ positively selected. The source is a man aged 18 to 30 in good health. Some clones in this sample may be carry-over from other donors' samples.

The chain links TRBV21-1 to TRBJ2-1; TRBD2 is the table's D call and was not checked against the DNA. TRBV21-1 is flagged as a pseudogene. The CDR3 runs to 17 residues. The CDR3 sequence: CASSKWEAGEGYNEQFF. CDR3 bases: TGTGCCAGCAGCAAATGGGAAGCGGGAGAGGGCTACAATGAGCAGTTCTTC.

This rearrangement joins TRBV15 to TRBJ1-5; unclear D gene. Looked up from germline, CDR1 is LNHNV and CDR2 is YYDKDF (reference sequence). With 0 bases removed from V and 7 bases from J, the gap between germline ends came to 13 bases. This CDR3 is 15 amino acids long. CDR3 in DNA: TGTGCCACCAGCAGAGATCGGCAGGTTAACCAGCCCCAGCATTTT. Its translation is CATSRDRQVNQPQHF.

This clone was seen a single time. The chain uses TRBV6-1 and TRBJ1-1, with TRBD1 as a possible D gene (5 bases). Per germline, CDR1 MNHNS and CDR2 SASEGT. CDR3 size: 15 residues. With 5 bases removed from V and 1 base from J, the gap between germline ends came to 14 bases. Written as DNA, the CDR3 is TGTGCCAGCAGTTCTTCCGGGACGGAGAACACTGAAGCTTTCTTT. This translates into CASSSSGTENTEAFF.

This chain joins TRBV5-4 and TRBJ1-2, with a weak D call TRBD1 (6 bases). Between the trimmed V and J ends, which lost 4 bases and 7 bases, there was a span of 20 bases. This CDR3 is 15 amino acids long. Germline V gene data show CDR1 as SGHNT and CDR2 as YYREEE (reference sequence). The CDR3 loop is CASSPNGGAVGGYTF. The CDR3 nucleotides read TGTGCCAGCAGCCCTAATGGGGGGGCGGTAGGTGGCTACACCTTC.

The V and J genes are TRBV11-3 and TRBJ2-7, with a weak D call TRBD1 (5 bases). V gave up 5 bases and J gave up 3 bases, with 11 bases separating them. CDR3 length: 13 amino acids. Germline V gene data show CDR1 as SGHNT and CDR2 as YENEEA. CDR3 sequence: CASSPGAGYEQYF. DNA of the CDR3: TGTGCCAGCAGCCCTGGGGCCGGCTACGAGCAGTACTTC.

This clone was counted once. Other DNA sequences within the sample encode an identical CDR3. The CDR3 sequence: CASSLDRANYGYTF. The CDR3 DNA reads TGTGCCAGCAGCCTGGACAGGGCTAACTATGGCTACACCTTC. The genes are TRBV5-4 and TRBJ1-2; 8 nucleotides align to TRBD1. The ends lost 4 bases at V and 0 bases at J; junction bases unmatched: 2. The CDR3 is made up of 14 amino acids. Germline lookup yields CDR1 SGHNT and CDR2 YYREEE (reference sequence).

The V and J genes are TRBV19 and TRBJ2-1; D ambiguous. Germline CDR1 and CDR2: LNHDA and SQIVND (reference sequence). This CDR3 region has 15 residues. V was cut by 5 bases and J by 7 bases, with 18 bases left in between. The CDR3 loop is CASSLYTQLGNEQFF. CDR3 nucleotide sequence: TGTGCCAGTAGTCTATACACACAGCTAGGGAATGAGCAGTTCTTC.

The V gene is TRBV5-8, the J gene TRBJ2-5; D perhaps matches TRBD1 (6 bases). This CDR3 region has 18 residues. Germline CDR1 is SGHTS and CDR2 is YDEGEE. V was cut by 4 bases and J by 0 bases, with 22 bases left in between. CDR3 sequence reads: CASSHPPPGAKYQETQYF. The CDR3 coding sequence is TGTGCCAGCAGCCATCCCCCTCCAGGGGCCAAGTACCAAGAGACCCAGTACTTC.

The chain has TRBV6-5 and TRBJ2-5; weak D call: TRBD1 (5 bases). Germline V gives CDR1 MNHEY, CDR2 SVGAGI. This CDR3 is 14 amino acids long. V dropped 2 bases and J dropped 5 bases, with 12 bases sitting between them. The CDR3 sequence is CASSYSGALETQYF. DNA of the CDR3: TGTGCCAGCAGTTACAGTGGGGCCTTGGAGACCCAGTACTTC.

This clone appeared once. This chain links TRBV4-3 with TRBJ2-7; TRBD1 aligns across 7 bases. Germline lookup yields CDR1 LGHNA and CDR2 YSLEER. V dropped 0 bases and J dropped 7; count of bases not matched to a gene: 9. The CDR3 has 15 amino acids. The CDR3 loop reads CASSQDLDRVREQYF. The CDR3, as DNA: TGCGCCAGCAGCCAAGATCTCGACAGGGTACGGGAGCAGTACTTC.

In the case of this clone: Other DNA sequences from this sample encode an identical CDR3 as well. The genes are TRBV5-1 and TRBJ1-1; perhaps TRBD1 as D (5 bases). Looked up from germline, CDR1 is SGHRS and CDR2 is YFSETQ. This CDR3 region has 14 residues. V was trimmed by 0 bases and J by 3 bases, leaving 9 bases between them. The CDR3 nucleotides read TGCGCCAGCAGCTTGGTCTCGGGGGACACTGAAGCTTTCTTT. The encoded protein is CASSLVSGDTEAFF.

Of note for this clone: This sample also contains other DNA sequences that code for the same CDR3. The chain carries TRBV5-1 and TRBJ2-2; 10 bases agree with TRBD1. CDR3 length equals 16 residues. The V and J ends lost 0 bases and 4 bases, in that order; junction bases with no gene match: 3. Germline CDR1 SGHRS, CDR2 YFSETQ. CDR3 loop: CASSLAGQGRTGELFF. The CDR3 DNA is TGCGCCAGCAGCTTGGCGGGACAGGGGCGCACCGGGGAGCTGTTTTTT.

This rearrangement joins TRBV5-4 to TRBJ2-3; TRBD2 matches at 11 bases. The CDR3 has 16 amino acids. Trimming at V came to 4 bases and at J to 2 bases, leaving 6 bases not matched to a gene. Germline CDR1 reads SGHNT; CDR2 reads YYREEE (reference sequence). The CDR3 is CASSERLAGTTDTQYF. CDR3 sequence (DNA): TGTGCCAGCAGCGAAAGACTAGCGGGGACCACAGATACGCAGTATTTT.

The chain links TRBV9 to TRBJ2-1, with 8 nucleotides matching TRBD2. The V segment lost 1 base and the J segment 5 bases; nucleotides outside the gene matches: 11. CDR1 and CDR2 from the germline V gene are SGDLS and YYNGEE. CDR3 size: 17 residues. The CDR3 region has the DNA TGTGCCAGCAGCGTATCGGGGGGGAGGGCCCCCGACAATGAGCAGTTCTTC. Translating gives CASSVSGGRAPDNEQFF.